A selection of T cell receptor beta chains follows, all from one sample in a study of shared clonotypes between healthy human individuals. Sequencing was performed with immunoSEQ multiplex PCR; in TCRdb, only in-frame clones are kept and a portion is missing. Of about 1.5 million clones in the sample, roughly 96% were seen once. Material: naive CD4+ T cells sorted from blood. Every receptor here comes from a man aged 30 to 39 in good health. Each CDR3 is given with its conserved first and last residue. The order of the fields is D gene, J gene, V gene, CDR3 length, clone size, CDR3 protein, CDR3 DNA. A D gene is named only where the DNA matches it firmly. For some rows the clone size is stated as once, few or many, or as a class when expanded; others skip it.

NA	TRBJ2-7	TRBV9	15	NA	CASSVGTLATYEQYF	TGTGCCAGCAGCGTAGGCACCCTAGCAACATACGAGCAGTACTTC
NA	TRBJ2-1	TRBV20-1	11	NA	CSARSFNEQFF	TGCAGTGCTAGGTCCTTTAATGAGCAGTTCTTC
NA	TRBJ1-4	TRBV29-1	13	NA	CSVERSVNEKLFF	TGCAGCGTTGAAAGATCAGTGAATGAAAAACTGTTTTTT
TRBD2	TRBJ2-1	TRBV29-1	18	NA	CSVEVLPPGLAGLWVQFF	TGCAGCGTTGAAGTATTACCCCCGGGACTAGCGGGATTGTGGGTTCAGTTCTTC
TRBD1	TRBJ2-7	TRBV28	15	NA	CASTKPDRGAYEQYF	TGTGCCAGCACCAAGCCGGACAGGGGGGCCTACGAGCAGTACTTC
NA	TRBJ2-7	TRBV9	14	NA	CASSVATGGYEQYF	TGTGCCAGCAGCGTAGCTACGGGCGGCTACGAGCAGTACTTC
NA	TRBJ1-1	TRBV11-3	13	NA	CASSYTMNTEAFF	TGTGCCAGCAGCTATACGATGAACACTGAAGCTTTCTTT
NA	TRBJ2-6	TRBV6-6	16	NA	CASSASPGTGANVLTF	TGTGCCAGCAGTGCCTCCCCGGGAACTGGGGCCAACGTCCTGACTTTC
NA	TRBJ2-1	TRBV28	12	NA	CASSPKGVEQFF	TGTGCCAGCAGTCCGAAGGGGGTGGAGCAGTTCTTC
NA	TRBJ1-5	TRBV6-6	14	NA	CASSPGMGNQPQHF	TGTGCCAGCAGTCCAGGGATGGGCAATCAGCCCCAGCATTTT
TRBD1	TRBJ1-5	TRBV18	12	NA	CASSPDREPQHF	TGTGCCAGCTCACCTGACAGGGAGCCCCAGCATTTT
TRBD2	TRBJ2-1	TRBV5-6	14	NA	CASSSGTSYNEQFF	TGTGCCAGCAGCTCCGGGACTAGCTACAATGAGCAGTTCTTC
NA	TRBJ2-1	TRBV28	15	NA	CASSLVGAYVNEQFF	TGTGCCAGCAGTTTAGTCGGGGCTTATGTCAATGAGCAGTTCTTC
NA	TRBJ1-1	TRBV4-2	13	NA	CASSQDPQGEAFF	TGTGCCAGCAGCCAAGATCCACAGGGTGAAGCTTTCTTT
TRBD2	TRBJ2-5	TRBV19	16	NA	CASSSPTSGAQETQYF	TGTGCCAGTAGTTCCCCAACTAGCGGGGCCCAAGAGACCCAGTACTTC
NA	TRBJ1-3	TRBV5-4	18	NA	CASSPPAGAKNSGNTIYF	TGTGCCAGCAGCCCACCGGCAGGAGCGAAGAACTCTGGAAACACCATATATTTT
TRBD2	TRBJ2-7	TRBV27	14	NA	CASSPATSGYEQYF	TGTGCCAGCAGTCCGGCAACTAGCGGCTACGAGCAGTACTTC
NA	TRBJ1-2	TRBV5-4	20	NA	CASSLGGRVALLSHGYGYTF	TGTGCCAGCAGCTTGGGAGGGAGGGTGGCCCTTTTGTCCCATGGTTATGGCTACACCTTC
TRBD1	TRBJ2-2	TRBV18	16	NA	CASSLTGQGNTGELFF	TGTGCCAGCTCACTGACCGGACAGGGGAACACCGGGGAGCTGTTTTTT
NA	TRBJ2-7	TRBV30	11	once	CAWSVGAEKHF	TGTGCCTGGAGTGTAGGGGCCGAAAAGCACTTC
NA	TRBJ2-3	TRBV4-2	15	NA	CASSPGGPSTDTQYF	TGTGCCAGCAGCCCAGGCGGGCCGAGCACAGATACGCAGTATTTT
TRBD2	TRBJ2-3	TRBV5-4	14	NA	CASSPPSGTDTQYF	TGTGCCAGCAGTCCCCCTAGCGGTACAGATACGCAGTATTTT
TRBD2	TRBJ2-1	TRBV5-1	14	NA	CASSLTAGDNEQFF	TGCGCCAGCAGCTTGACAGCGGGAGACAATGAGCAGTTCTTC
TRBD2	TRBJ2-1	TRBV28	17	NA	CASSLHRLAAPYNEQFF	TGTGCCAGCAGTCTCCATAGACTAGCGGCCCCTTACAATGAGCAGTTCTTC
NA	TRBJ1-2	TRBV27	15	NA	CASSLMKGANYGYTF	TGTGCCAGCAGTTTGATGAAGGGGGCTAACTATGGCTACACCTTC
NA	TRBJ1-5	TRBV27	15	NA	CASSLGPRGDQPQHF	TGTGCCAGCAGCCTCGGACCTAGGGGAGACCAGCCCCAGCATTTT
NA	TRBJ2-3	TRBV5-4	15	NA	CASSYGTPGTNTQYF	TGTGCCAGCAGCTACGGGACTCCTGGAACCAATACGCAGTATTTT
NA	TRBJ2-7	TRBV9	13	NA	CASSVESRREQYF	TGTGCCAGCAGCGTAGAGTCCCGTCGCGAGCAGTACTTC
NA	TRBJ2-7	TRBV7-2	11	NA	CASSTRVEQYF	TGTGCCAGCAGTACCAGGGTGGAGCAGTACTTC
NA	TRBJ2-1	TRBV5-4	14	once	CASTIGTRDNEQFF	TGTGCCAGTACTATCGGGACAAGAGACAATGAGCAGTTCTTC
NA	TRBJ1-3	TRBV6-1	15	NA	CASSEQASSGNTIYF	TGTGCCAGCAGTGAACAGGCGAGCTCTGGAAACACCATATATTTT
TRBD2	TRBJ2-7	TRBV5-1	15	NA	CASSLLAGGSYEQYF	TGCGCCAGCAGCCTACTAGCGGGAGGGTCCTACGAGCAGTACTTC
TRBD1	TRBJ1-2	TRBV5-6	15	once	CASSIPGQGRFGYTF	TGTGCCAGCAGCATCCCCGGACAGGGAAGATTTGGCTACACCTTC
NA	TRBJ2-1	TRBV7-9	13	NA	CASSFEVGHEQFF	TGTGCCAGCAGCTTTGAGGTGGGTCATGAGCAGTTCTTC
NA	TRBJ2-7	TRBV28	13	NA	CASSSPGETKQYF	TGTGCCAGCAGCTCACCTGGGGAGACCAAGCAGTACTTC
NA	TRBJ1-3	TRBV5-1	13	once	CASSRDGGNTIYF	TGCGCCAGCAGCCGAGACGGGGGAAACACCATATATTTT
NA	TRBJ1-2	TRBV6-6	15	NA	CASRHGQLANYGYTF	TGTGCCAGCAGGCATGGACAGTTAGCTAACTATGGCTACACCTTC
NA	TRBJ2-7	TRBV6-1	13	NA	CASSEGGPYEQYF	TGTGCCAGCAGTGAGGGGGGGCCCTACGAGCAGTACTTC
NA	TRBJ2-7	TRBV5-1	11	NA	CASSLGDEQYF	TGCGCCAGCAGCTTAGGGGACGAGCAGTACTTC
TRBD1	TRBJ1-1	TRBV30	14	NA	CAWSVKGAATEAFF	TGTGCCTGGAGTGTTAAGGGGGCGGCCACTGAAGCTTTCTTT
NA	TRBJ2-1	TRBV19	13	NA	CAHINGSYNEQFF	TGTGCCCATATAAATGGCTCCTACAATGAGCAGTTCTTC
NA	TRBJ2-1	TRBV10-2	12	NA	CASSDRQFEQFF	TGCGCCAGCAGTGACCGGCAGTTTGAGCAGTTCTTC
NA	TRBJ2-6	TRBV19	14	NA	CASRGPAGANVLTF	TGTGCCAGTAGGGGCCCCGCTGGGGCCAACGTCCTGACTTTC
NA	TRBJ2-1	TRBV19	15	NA	CASSMETGSYNEQFF	TGTGCCAGTAGTATGGAGACGGGGTCCTACAATGAGCAGTTCTTC
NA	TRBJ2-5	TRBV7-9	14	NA	CASSLLGGTGEEYF	TGTGCCAGCAGCTTATTAGGGGGAACAGGGGAGGAGTACTTC
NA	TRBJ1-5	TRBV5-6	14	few	CASSLWGGNQPQHF	TGTGCCAGCAGCTTGTGGGGGGGCAATCAGCCCCAGCATTTT
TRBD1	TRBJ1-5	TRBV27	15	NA	CASSPLTGGDQPQHF	TGTGCCAGCAGTCCCTTAACAGGGGGAGACCAGCCCCAGCATTTT
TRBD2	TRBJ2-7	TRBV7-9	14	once	CASSLSSGSYEQYF	TGTGCCAGCAGCTTGTCTAGCGGGAGCTACGAGCAGTACTTC
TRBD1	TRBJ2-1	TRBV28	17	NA	CASSQTAPGDRGHEQFF	TGTGCCAGCAGTCAAACCGCCCCCGGGGACAGGGGCCATGAGCAGTTCTTC
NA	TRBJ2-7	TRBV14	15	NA	CASSQEPLASYEQYF	TGTGCCAGCAGCCAAGAACCCCTAGCTTCCTACGAGCAGTACTTC
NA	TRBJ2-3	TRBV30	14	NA	CAFRTASSTDTQYF	TGTGCCTTCAGGACAGCAAGTAGCACAGATACGCAGTATTTT
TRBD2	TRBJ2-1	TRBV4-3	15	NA	CASSQVSSGRAQQFF	TGCGCCAGCAGCCAAGTATCGAGCGGGAGGGCCCAGCAATTCTTC
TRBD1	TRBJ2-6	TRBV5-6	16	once	CASSPGQGTGANVLTF	TGTGCCAGCAGCCCGGGACAGGGTACTGGGGCCAACGTCCTGACTTTC
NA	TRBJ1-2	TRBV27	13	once	CASSHSANYGYTF	TGTGCCAGCAGTCACAGTGCTAACTATGGCTACACCTTC
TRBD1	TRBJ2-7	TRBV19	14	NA	CASRWDSYSYEQYF	TGTGCCAGTAGATGGGACAGCTACTCCTACGAGCAGTACTTC
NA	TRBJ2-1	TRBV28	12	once	CASQSSYNEQFF	TGTGCCTCCCAGAGTTCCTACAATGAGCAGTTCTTC
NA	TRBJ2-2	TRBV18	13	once	CASSPGVTGELFF	TGTGCCAGCTCACCGGGTGTCACCGGGGAGCTGTTTTTT
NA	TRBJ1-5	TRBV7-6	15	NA	CASSPKTGLGQPQHF	TGTGCCAGCAGCCCTAAAACAGGCCTCGGTCAGCCCCAGCATTTT
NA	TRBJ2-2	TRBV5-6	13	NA	CASGSTDVGELFF	TGTGCCAGCGGATCGACAGATGTCGGGGAGCTGTTTTTT
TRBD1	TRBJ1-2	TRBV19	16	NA	CASSIGPGQGNYGYTF	TGTGCCAGTAGTATAGGCCCGGGACAGGGGAACTATGGCTACACCTTC